Below, one T cell receptor beta chain is given with its context. As yet, its antigen is unknown. The junction and the germline gene differ at one end; a read error may be behind it. This sample's RNA came from whole unsorted tissue. Germline V gives CDR1 SGHAT, CDR2 FQNNGV. The CDR3 contains 13 residues. The library came from three nested PCR rounds adapted from ARM-PCR protocols. MiXCR was run by TCRdb on the multiplex PCR reads, yielding one entry per CDR3 protein. This sample has approximately 140,000 distinct CDR3 sequences, with around 61% found just once. The sample is drawn from a study of tumor and adjacent non-tumor tissue in lung cancer. The study's findings and limits: Shorter survival was associated with higher TCR diversity in tumors.

The sequenced material came from lung tumor tissue. The chain is built from TRBV11-2 and TRBJ2-1; D could derive from TRBD1 or TRBD2 (5 bases each). The receptor was derived from a man aged 55-75 years with small cell lung cancer. CDR3 nucleotides: TGTGTCAGCAGCTGGGCAGGGAGTAATGAGCAGTTCTTC. Residues: CVSSWAGSNEQFF. Together with reference TRBV11-2 and TRBJ2-1, the CDR3 gives the full variable domain: EAGVAQSPRYKIIEKRQSVAFWCNPISGHATLYWYQQILGQGPKLLIQFQNNGVVDDSQLPKDRFSAERLKGVDSTLKIQPAKLEDSAVYLCVSSWAGSNEQFFGPGTRLTVL.